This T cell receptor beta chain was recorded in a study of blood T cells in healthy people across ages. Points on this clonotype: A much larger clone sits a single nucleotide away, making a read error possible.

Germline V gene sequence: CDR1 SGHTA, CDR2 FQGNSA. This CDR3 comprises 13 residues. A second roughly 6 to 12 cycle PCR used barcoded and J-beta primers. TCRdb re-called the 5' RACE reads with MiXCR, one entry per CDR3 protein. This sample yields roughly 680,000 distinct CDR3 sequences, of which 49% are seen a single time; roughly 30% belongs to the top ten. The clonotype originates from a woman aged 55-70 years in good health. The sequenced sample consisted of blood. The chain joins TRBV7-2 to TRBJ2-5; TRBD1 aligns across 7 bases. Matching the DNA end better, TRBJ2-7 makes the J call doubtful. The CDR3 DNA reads TGTGCCAGCAGCTTACCTCACAGGGGCGAGCAGTACTTC. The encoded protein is CASSLPHRGEQYF.